Below, 23 T cell receptor beta chains from the same sample are listed, as sequenced in a study of blood T cell repertoires in COVID-19. Libraries were prepared by immunoSEQ multiplex PCR; TCRdb keeps only in-frame clonotypes and omits some of them. This sample has 150,000 to 200,000 clones, with around 73% found just once. Sequences were obtained from PBMCs or T cells enriched from blood (not recorded which). These receptors all come from a woman between 45 and 65 years old who had recovered from COVID-19.

The chain is built from TRBV7-6 and TRBJ2-7, with 8 bases that match TRBD2. The trim removed 4 bases at V and 3 bases at J, leaving 8 bases unmatched. This CDR3 is built from 15 residues. Germline assignment: CDR1 SGHVS and CDR2 FNYEAQ. CDR3 amino acids: CASSSSSGTFYEQYF. Here the CDR3 DNA reads TGTGCCAGCAGCTCGAGTAGCGGGACGTTCTACGAGCAGTACTTC.

The chain couples TRBV6-5 to TRBJ1-2, with 7 bases identical to TRBD1. The V and J ends lost 1 base and 2 bases, in that order; junction bases with no gene match: 7. Germline loops: CDR1 MNHEY, CDR2 SVGAGI. The CDR3 extends over 16 amino acids. DNA for the CDR3: TGTGCCAGCAGTTACTTAGGGGGCCATGGAAACTATGGCTACACCTTC. Translated: CASSYLGGHGNYGYTF.

The rearrangement uses TRBV19 and TRBJ1-5; D perhaps matches TRBD1 (5 bases). The CDR3 totals 16 residues. Germline values: CDR1 LNHDA, CDR2 SQIVND (reference sequence). V was shortened by 4 bases and J by 0 bases, with 13 bases between the two germline ends. This CDR3 is CASSRGRYYSNQPQHF. CDR3 in DNA: TGTGCCAGTAGTAGGGGGAGGTATTATAGCAATCAGCCCCAGCATTTT.

This clone appeared a single time. The chain couples TRBV2 to TRBJ1-2, with 8 nucleotides matching TRBD1. This CDR3 is built from 15 residues. The germline gives CDR1 SNHLY, CDR2 FYNNEI. The V and J ends lost 6 bases and 6 bases, in that order; junction bases with no gene match: 12. For the CDR3, the DNA is TGTGCCAGCAGCCTGGACAGGGCGTCCCAGCATGGCTACACCTTC. Amino acid sequence: CASSLDRASQHGYTF.

The chain carries TRBV27 and TRBJ1-2; tentative D call: TRBD1 (5 bases). The CDR3 covers 15 residues. Looked up from germline, CDR1 is MNHEY and CDR2 is SMNVEV (reference sequence). The V end was cut by 5 bases, the J end by 5 bases, with 18 bases between. The CDR3 DNA is TGTGCCAGCAGTCCACTGGGCAGGGTTGAGTATGGCTACACCTTC. This encodes CASSPLGRVEYGYTF.

The rearrangement joins TRBV29-1 to TRBJ2-1; tentative D call: TRBD1 (6 bases). Germline V gene sequence: CDR1 SQVTM, CDR2 ANQGSEA. The CDR3 has 14 amino acids. V was trimmed by 5 bases and J by 8 bases, leaving 19 bases between them. This CDR3 reads CSVPLWGPGDEQFF. DNA for the CDR3: TGCAGCGTTCCCCTTTGGGGGCCTGGCGATGAGCAGTTCTTC.

V gene TRBV27 combines with J gene TRBJ2-3, with 9 nucleotides matching TRBD2. The CDR3 spans 11 residues. Germline assignment: CDR1 MNHEY and CDR2 SMNVEV (reference sequence). Trimming cost V 6 bases and J 14 bases; bases outside gene matches: 6. In DNA form, the CDR3 reads TGTGCCAGCAGACTTGGGACTAGCACGTATTTT. The encoded protein is CASRLGTSTYF.

This clone was recorded at least ten times. V and J are TRBV3-1 (or the pseudogene TRBV3-2) and TRBJ2-5; TRBD2 aligns across 14 bases. With V trimmed by 4 bases and J by 4 bases, 5 bases remained unmatched. The germline CDR1 and CDR2 sequences are LGHDT and YNNKEL (reference sequence). The CDR3 runs to 16 residues. Written as DNA, the CDR3 is TGTGCCAGCAGCCCGGGGACTAGCGGGAGTAGAGAGACCCAGTACTTC. Its translation is CASSPGTSGSRETQYF.

The rearrangement links TRBV6-5 to TRBJ2-7, with TRBD2 matching 11 bases. The CDR3 is 15 amino acids. Germline trimming cut 6 bases from V and 5 bases from J; bases unmatched to any gene: 9. Germline CDR1 and CDR2: MNHEY and SVGAGI. The CDR3 reads CASRVTSGSLDEQYF. Here the CDR3 DNA reads TGTGCCAGCAGGGTTACTAGCGGGAGTTTGGACGAGCAGTACTTC.

This sequence joins TRBV7-3 and TRBJ2-1; 9 nucleotides agree with TRBD1. In germline, CDR1 is SGHTA, CDR2 FQGTGA. V was clipped by 6 bases and J by 2 bases; unmatched bases: 5. The CDR3 is made up of 15 amino acids. The CDR3 reads CASSGGTGTYNEQFF. For the CDR3, the DNA is TGTGCCAGCAGTGGGGGGACAGGGACCTACAATGAGCAGTTCTTC. The variable domain in full, completed from reference TRBV7-3 and TRBJ2-1, reads GAGVSQTPSNKVTEKGKYVELRCDPISGHTALYWYRQSLGQGPEFLIYFQGTGAADDSGLPNDRFFAVRPEGSVSTLKIQRTERGDSAVYLCASSGGTGTYNEQFFGPGTRLTVL.

V usage is TRBV5-8 and J usage is TRBJ2-3, with unresolved D. The CDR3 is made up of 16 amino acids. Germline V gene lookup returns CDR1 SGHTS and CDR2 YDEGEE. The V end was cut by 2 bases, the J end by 2 bases, with 15 bases between. As DNA, the CDR3 is TGTGCCAGCAGCTTTGAGGTTGGATACCTCACAGATACGCAGTATTTT. Translated, it gives CASSFEVGYLTDTQYF.

The genes are TRBV4-1 and TRBJ1-1; 7 nucleotides match TRBD1. The CDR3 totals 16 residues. V was clipped by 1 base and J by 1 base; unmatched bases: 6. Looked up from germline, CDR1 is MGHRA and CDR2 is YSYEKL. In nucleotides, the CDR3 is TGCGCCAGCAGCCAAGGGGACAGCCTTTGGAACACTGAAGCTTTCTTT. Its protein product is CASSQGDSLWNTEAFF.

The CDR3 bases are TGTGCCAGCAGCCTACCTCTGGCGGGGGCGGTGTACACTGAAGCTTTCTTT. This codes for CASSLPLAGAVYTEAFF. The rearrangement uses TRBV7-2 and TRBJ1-1; a weak D match, TRBD1 (6 bases). Germline V gene sequence: CDR1 SGHTA, CDR2 FQGNSA. The CDR3 is 17 residues long. The V end lost 5 bases, the J end lost 3 bases, and 22 bases lay between the germline ends. The variable domain in full, with the rest retrieved from reference TRBV7-2 and TRBJ1-1, is GAGVSQSPSNKVTEKGKDVELRCDPISGHTALYWYRQSLGQGLEFLIYFQGNSAPDKSGLPSDRFSAERTGGSVSTLTIQRTQQEDSAVYLCASSLPLAGAVYTEAFFGQGTRLTVV.

The chain combines TRBV6-2 or TRBV6-3 with TRBJ1-2; 8 bases align to TRBD1. The germline CDR1 and CDR2 sequences are MNHEY and SVGEGT. After removal of 5 bases from V and 6 bases from J, the junction contained 5 bases not matched to a gene. The CDR3 spans 13 residues. CDR3 in amino acids: CASSPPTGDGYTF. The CDR3 region has the DNA TGTGCCAGCAGTCCCCCGACAGGGGATGGCTACACCTTC.

V is TRBV5-1 and J is TRBJ1-3; D remains ambiguous. CDR3 length equals 13 residues. Germline V gives CDR1 SGHRS, CDR2 YFSETQ. V gave up 4 bases and J gave up 7 bases, with 12 bases separating them. The chain's CDR3 is CASSPPGGNTIYF. The CDR3 DNA follows: TGCGCCAGCAGCCCCCCCGGAGGGAACACCATATATTTT.

V is TRBV15 and J is TRBJ2-7; 9 bases fit TRBD1. The V gene end was trimmed by 5 bases and the J gene end by 6 bases; junction bases not matched to a gene: 11. Per germline, CDR1 LNHNV and CDR2 YYDKDF (reference sequence). CDR3 length: 15 residues. The CDR3 sequence is CATSHARQGGGEQYF. The CDR3 DNA follows: TGTGCCACCAGCCACGCCCGACAGGGGGGCGGCGAGCAGTACTTC.

The gene calls are TRBV5-1 and TRBJ2-1, with 10 bases aligning to TRBD2. The CDR3 runs 17 residues. Germline V gene lookup returns CDR1 SGHRS and CDR2 YFSETQ. The trim removed 0 bases at V and 7 bases at J, leaving 10 bases unmatched. CDR3: CASSLAPGAGGRNEQFF. CDR3 DNA sequence: TGCGCCAGCAGCTTGGCCCCCGGAGCGGGAGGGCGGAATGAGCAGTTCTTC.

The rearrangement joins TRBV30 to TRBJ2-5; 12 bases line up with TRBD2. Germline values: CDR1 GTSNPN, CDR2 SVGIG (reference sequence). The CDR3 is 15 amino acids. The ends lost 1 base at V and 4 bases at J; junction bases unmatched: 4. The DNA of the CDR3 is TGTGCCTGGAGTGGACTAGCGGGAGTTGGAGAGACCCAGTACTTC. Its protein product is CAWSGLAGVGETQYF.

The rearrangement links TRBV5-1 to TRBJ2-6; 7 positions match TRBD1. The CDR3 is 16 residues long. From germline, CDR1 is SGHRS and CDR2 YFSETQ. Losses at the gene ends were 4 bases for V and 4 bases for J; bases not matched to a gene: 8. CDR3 amino acids: CASSPTTGLGANVLTF. The CDR3 DNA sequence: TGCGCCAGCAGCCCGACGACAGGGCTCGGGGCCAACGTCCTGACTTTC.

Comment on this clone: One junction end does not reproduce the germline sequence, and a read error may be involved. V is TRBV3-1 (or the pseudogene TRBV3-2) and J is TRBJ2-3; 10 bases fit TRBD2. This CDR3 is 15 amino acids long. The germline gives CDR1 LGHDT, CDR2 YNNKEL (reference sequence). The CDR3 DNA reads as TGTGTCAGCAGCCATCTAGCGGGAGTTCCAGATACGCAGTATTTT. Translation: CVSSHLAGVPDTQYF.

The chain is built from TRBV3-1 (or the pseudogene TRBV3-2) and TRBJ2-3; 13 bases are a match to TRBD2. The junction had 12 bases not matched to a gene; V was cut back by 4 bases and J by 5 bases. Germline CDR1 reads LGHDT; CDR2 reads YNNKEL (reference sequence). The CDR3 contains 18 residues. For the CDR3, the DNA is TGTGCCAGCAGCCTCCTCCCCGGACTAGCGGGAGTGAAAGATACGCAGTATTTT. This gives the protein CASSLLPGLAGVKDTQYF.

The chain employs TRBV6-5 and TRBJ2-7; D call uncertain. The V and J ends lost 3 bases and 6 bases respectively, with 12 bases between them. CDR3 length: 13 residues. Germline CDR1 and CDR2: MNHEY and SVGAGI. The CDR3 DNA sequence: TGTGCCAGCAGTTATGGGCCAGGCAGCGAGCAGTACTTC. This encodes CASSYGPGSEQYF.

The chain is built from TRBV12-3 or TRBV12-4 and TRBJ2-1; the match to TRBD2 covers 11 bases. CDR3 length equals 12 residues. Losses at the gene ends were 4 bases for V and 15 bases for J; bases not matched to a gene: 5. CDR3 amino acids: CASSSLAGGPFF. The CDR3 DNA is TGTGCCAGCAGTTCGTTAGCGGGAGGGCCGTTCTTC.